This T cell receptor beta chain was profiled in a study of T cells in Graves' hyperthyroidism and ophthalmopathy. Note on this clonotype: The antigen is not known.

Diagnosis of hyperthyroidism was new in patients aged 18 to 65, and its duration was under 2 months. Not enrolled were patients with uncontrolled infection, other autoimmune disease, pregnancy or lactation. There were TCR beta CDR3 regions amplified from RNA transcripts. The HTBI primer set was used in a first-round RT-PCR of the TCR CDR3. TCRdb processed the multiplex PCR reads anew with MiXCR; each CDR3 protein has one entry. The sample includes over 700,000 distinct CDR3 sequences, approximately 19% of them seen just once. Germline V gene data show CDR1 as MGHRA and CDR2 as YSYEKL. Unmatched junction bases numbered 14, after V lost 2 bases and J lost 7 bases. The CDR3 length is 16 residues. Overall study results and limits: Stable hyperthyroidism was told apart from ophthalmopathy by a model built on 13 V-J features.

Sequences were obtained from blood. V and J are TRBV4-1 and TRBJ2-7; 7 bases line up with TRBD2. The receptor comes from a woman between 45 and 65 years old with Graves' hyperthyroidism that later progressed to Graves' ophthalmopathy. In nucleotides, the CDR3 is TGCGCCAGCAGCCAACTTAGAAGCGGGGCGGTTGGGGAGCAGTACTTC. It codes for CASSQLRSGAVGEQYF.